The rows below give T cell receptor beta chains drawn from one sample of a study of blood T cell repertoires in COVID-19. Repertoires were generated with immunoSEQ multiplex PCR, while TCRdb's copy carries only in-frame clones and drops some. The data contain approximately 280,000 clones, 65% to 90% of them singletons. Sequenced input: peripheral blood. The receptor set was obtained from a man aged 50-59 years with active or convalescent COVID-19. Both conserved end residues are part of each CDR3. D genes are given only for firm matches. Size tells how often a clone was seen (once, few, many) or the class of an expanded clone, and some rows leave it out.

.,TRBD1,TRBV19,TRBJ2-5,CASSTGQGGYRETQYF,TGTGCCAGTAGTACCGGACAGGGGGGATACCGGGAGACCCAGTACTTC
.,.,TRBV2,TRBJ1-4,CASIAPPGGTPSRKLFF,TGTGCCAGCATCGCCCCCCCCGGGGGGACCCCGAGCAGGAAACTGTTTTTT
.,TRBD2,TRBV5-4,TRBJ2-7,CASSYRASGRGEQYF,TGTGCCAGCAGCTATAGGGCTAGCGGGAGGGGTGAGCAGTACTTC
.,.,TRBV7-9,TRBJ1-2,CASSFREENYGYTF,TGTGCCAGCAGCTTCAGGGAGGAGAACTATGGCTACACCTTC
few,.,TRBV18,TRBJ2-3,CASSPQSTSTDTQYF,TGTGCCAGCTCGCCGCAATCAACTAGCACAGATACGCAGTATTTT
.,.,TRBV6-5,TRBJ2-1,CASSYRGFAYNEQFF,TGTGCCAGCAGTTACAGGGGGTTCGCCTACAATGAGCAGTTCTTC
.,TRBD2,TRBV3-1/TRBV3-2,TRBJ2-1,CASSPQGLAGDNEQFF,TGTGCCAGCAGCCCACAGGGGCTAGCGGGAGACAATGAGCAGTTCTTC
.,.,TRBV20-1,TRBJ2-7,CSVGGNYEQYF,TGCAGTGTGGGGGGAAACTACGAGCAGTACTTC
.,.,TRBV18,TRBJ2-7,CASSPFEEGAYEQYF,TGTGCCAGCTCACCATTCGAGGAGGGTGCCTACGAGCAGTACTTC
.,.,TRBV19,TRBJ2-3,CASSTLAGLTDTQYF,TGTGCCAGTAGTACCCTCGCGGGCCTCACAGATACGCAGTATTTT
.,.,TRBV30,TRBJ1-2,CAWRGQGMGYTF,TGTGCCTGGAGGGGCCAGGGGATGGGCTACACCTTC
.,.,TRBV19,TRBJ2-4,CASSIVRVTKNIQYF,TGTGCCAGTAGTATAGTCAGGGTGACCAAAAACATTCAGTACTTC
.,TRBD2,TRBV28,TRBJ2-1,CASSWTSGMSNVFF,TGTGCCAGCAGCTGGACTAGCGGGATGTCTAATGTGTTCTTC
.,TRBD2,TRBV3-1/TRBV3-2,TRBJ2-2,CASSLSGGAAGELFF,TGTGCCAGCAGCCTCTCGGGGGGAGCGGCCGGGGAGCTGTTTTTT
few,.,TRBV7-9,TRBJ2-7,CASSGGGYEQYF,TGTGCCAGCAGCGGTGGGGGGTACGAGCAGTACTTC
.,.,TRBV15,TRBJ2-1,CATSRDLSLVYEQFF,TGTGCCACCAGCAGAGACCTCTCTTTAGTCTATGAGCAGTTCTTC
.,TRBD1,TRBV11-1,TRBJ2-5,CASSRQGATRETQYF,TGTGCCAGCAGCCGACAGGGGGCAACCCGGGAGACCCAGTACTTC
.,.,TRBV27,TRBJ2-7,CASSLEAGTSYEQYF,TGTGCCAGCAGTTTAGAGGCGGGGACCTCCTACGAGCAGTACTTC
.,.,TRBV5-1,TRBJ1-1,CASSFAGNTEAFF,TGCGCCAGCAGCTTTGCCGGGAACACTGAAGCTTTCTTT
.,TRBD2,TRBV7-6,TRBJ2-1,CASSLGGTRIDEQFF,TGTGCCAGCAGCTTAGGCGGGACTAGGATCGATGAGCAGTTCTTC
.,TRBD2,TRBV4-1,TRBJ2-7,CASSQDEGIAGAYEQYF,TGCGCCAGCAGCCAAGATGAGGGTATAGCGGGGGCCTACGAGCAGTACTTC
.,TRBD1,TRBV5-1,TRBJ2-7,CASSLGQGVVYEQYF,TGCGCCAGCAGCTTGGGACAGGGGGTAGTCTACGAGCAGTACTTC
.,TRBD1,TRBV20-1,TRBJ1-4,CSASPGTGRYEKLFF,TGCAGTGCTAGTCCCGGGACAGGGCGATATGAAAAACTGTTTTTT
.,TRBD2,TRBV6-5,TRBJ2-1,CASSYYFLAGGNEQFF,TGTGCCAGCAGTTACTACTTCCTAGCGGGGGGGAATGAGCAGTTCTTC
.,TRBD1,TRBV19,TRBJ1-5,CASSSPPGQGGNQPQHF,TGTGCCAGTAGTTCCCCTCCGGGACAGGGGGGAAATCAGCCCCAGCATTTT
.,TRBD1,TRBV5-1,TRBJ1-6,CASSLRQGGNSPLHF,TGCGCCAGCAGCCTTCGACAGGGCGGGAATTCACCCCTCCACTTT
.,.,TRBV28,TRBJ1-1,CASSLSGARNTEAFF,TGTGCCAGCAGTTTAAGCGGAGCAAGGAACACTGAAGCTTTCTTT
many,.,TRBV4-3,TRBJ1-5,CASSQGFLQPQHF,TGCGCCAGCAGCCAAGGTTTCCTTCAGCCCCAGCATTTT
.,.,TRBV9,TRBJ2-1,CASSVGQYNEQFF,TGTGCCAGCAGCGTCGGACAGTACAATGAGCAGTTCTTC
.,TRBD2,TRBV3-1/TRBV3-2,TRBJ2-3,CASSLGGADTQYF,TGTGCCAGCAGCCTGGGGGGGGCAGATACGCAGTATTTT
.,TRBD1,TRBV7-8,TRBJ2-2,CASPRGRGTGELFF,TGTGCCTCTCCCAGGGGGCGCGGCACCGGGGAGCTGTTTTTT
.,.,TRBV7-9,TRBJ2-7,CASSETQAYNSYEQYF,TGTGCCAGCAGCGAAACCCAGGCGTACAACTCCTACGAGCAGTACTTC
.,TRBD1,TRBV18,TRBJ1-1,CASSPQQGTNTEAFF,TGTGCCAGCTCACCCCAACAGGGGACCAACACTGAAGCTTTCTTT